The clone carrying this TCR beta chain was picked up many times. This sample was taken from a study of early T cells in non-severe SARS-CoV-2 infection. Background on the study: Sequenced bulk RNA came from whole blood that was unsorted, and chains were unpaired.

Individual cDNA molecules were tagged with unique molecular identifiers, the study reported. TCRdb called the 5' RACE reads again in MiXCR, with one record for every CDR3 protein. In the table there are tens of thousands of distinct CDR3 sequences, 15% to 20% of which are singletons. Trimming stripped 2 bases from V and 0 bases from J, with 6 bases between. Germline CDR1 and CDR2: DFQATT and SNEGSKA (reference sequence). The CDR3 sequence is 13 residues long. Here the sequenced sample was whole blood, taken at baseline. The TCR comes from an adult who was a healthcare worker with PCR-confirmed SARS-CoV-2 infection or an uninfected control (not recorded which). This rearrangement joins TRBV20-1 to TRBJ2-3; no definite D call. The CDR3 coding sequence is TGCAGTGCTAGATGGCCAAGCACAGATACGCAGTATTTT. Translated: CSARWPSTDTQYF.